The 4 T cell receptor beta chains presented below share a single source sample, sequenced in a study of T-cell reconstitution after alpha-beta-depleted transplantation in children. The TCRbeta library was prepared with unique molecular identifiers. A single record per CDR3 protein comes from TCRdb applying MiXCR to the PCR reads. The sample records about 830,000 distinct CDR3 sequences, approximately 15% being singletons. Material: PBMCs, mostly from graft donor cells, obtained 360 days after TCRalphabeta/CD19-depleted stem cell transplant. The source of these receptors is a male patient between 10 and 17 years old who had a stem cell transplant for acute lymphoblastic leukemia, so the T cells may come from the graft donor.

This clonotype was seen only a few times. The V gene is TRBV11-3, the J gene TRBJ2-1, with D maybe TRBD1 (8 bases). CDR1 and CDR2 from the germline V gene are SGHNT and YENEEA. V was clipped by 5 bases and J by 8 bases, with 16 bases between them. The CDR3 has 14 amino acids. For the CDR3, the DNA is TGTGCCAGCAGCCGTTGGACAGGGAGGGATGAGCAGTTCTTC. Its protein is CASSRWTGRDEQFF.

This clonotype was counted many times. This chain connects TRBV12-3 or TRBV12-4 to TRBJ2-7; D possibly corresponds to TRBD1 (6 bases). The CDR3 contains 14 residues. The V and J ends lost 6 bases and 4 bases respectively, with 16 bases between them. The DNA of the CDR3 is TGTGCCAGCAGGATGACAGGCGTCGATTACGAGCAGTACTTC. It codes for CASRMTGVDYEQYF.

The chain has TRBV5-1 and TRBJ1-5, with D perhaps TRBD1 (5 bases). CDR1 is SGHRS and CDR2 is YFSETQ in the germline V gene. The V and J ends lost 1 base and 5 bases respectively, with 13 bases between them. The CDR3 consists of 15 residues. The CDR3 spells CASSLRPGTDQPQHF. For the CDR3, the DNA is TGCGCCAGCAGCTTGAGGCCCGGGACGGATCAGCCCCAGCATTTT. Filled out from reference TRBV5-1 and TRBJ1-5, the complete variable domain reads KAGVTQTPRYLIKTRGQQVTLSCSPISGHRSVSWYQQTPGQGLQFLFEYFSETQRNKGNFPGRFSGRQFSNSRSEMNVSTLELGDSALYLCASSLRPGTDQPQHFGDGTRLSIL.

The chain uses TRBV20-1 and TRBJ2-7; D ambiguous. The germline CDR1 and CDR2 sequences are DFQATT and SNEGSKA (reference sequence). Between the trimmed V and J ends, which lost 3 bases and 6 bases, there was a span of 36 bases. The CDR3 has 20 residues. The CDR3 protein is CSASQDPLWVEFRRFSEQYF. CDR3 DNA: TGCAGTGCTAGCCAAGATCCTCTATGGGTCGAGTTCCGTCGGTTCTCCGAGCAGTACTTC.